The 27 T cell receptor beta chains given below trace back to one sample, sequenced in a study of CD8+ T cells in alopecia areata. Treatment here: oral pan-JAK inhibitor, 5-10 mg twice daily. cDNA serving as the sequencing template came from extracted, reverse transcribed RNA. Profiled with immunoSEQ multiplex PCR; TCRdb holds only in-frame clones, not every one. The table lists around 190,000 clones, 60% of them singletons. The sequencing used CD4+ T cells sorted from blood, collected at week 24, from a patient treated with tofacitinib. These receptors all stem from a human donor with alopecia areata.

The chain combines TRBV29-1 with TRBJ2-5; D remains unclear. In germline, CDR1 is SQVTM, CDR2 ANQGSEA. V was cut by 7 bases and J by 5 bases, with 14 bases left in between. The CDR3 totals 12 residues. CDR3 amino acids: CSAAAVGETQYF. The CDR3 DNA sequence: TGCAGCGCCGCCGCAGTTGGGGAGACCCAGTACTTC.

In its sample, this clone was seen many times. The rearrangement links TRBV19 to TRBJ1-2; D unresolved. Per germline, CDR1 LNHDA and CDR2 SQIVND (reference sequence). This CDR3 is built from 12 residues. V lost 8 bases, J lost 6 bases, and 13 bases lay in between. The CDR3 loop is CASFYGVDGYTF. DNA for the CDR3: TGTGCCAGTTTTTACGGGGTCGATGGCTACACCTTC.

The V and J genes are TRBV7-2 and TRBJ2-1, with 7 bases matching TRBD1. The ends lost 6 bases at V and 0 bases at J; junction bases unmatched: 8. The CDR3 consists of 16 residues. Looked up from germline, CDR1 is SGHTA and CDR2 is FQGNSA. CDR3 loop: CASSSGQMSSYNEQFF. CDR3 DNA: TGTGCCAGCAGTTCGGGACAGATGAGCTCCTACAATGAGCAGTTCTTC.

The sample holds a few counts of this clone. The rearrangement uses TRBV4-3 and TRBJ1-6, with D possibly matching TRBD1 (6 bases). CDR1 and CDR2 from the germline V gene are LGHNA and YSLEER. The CDR3 spans 15 residues. With 0 bases removed from V and 9 bases from J, the gap between germline ends came to 12 bases. Here the CDR3 DNA reads TGCGCCAGCAGCCAAGACCAGTTCAGGGGTTCACCCCTCCACTTT. Amino acids: CASSQDQFRGSPLHF.

About this clone: This CDR3 is also generated by other DNA sequences in the sample. The chain's CDR3 is CAWVLAGTDTQYF. The DNA of the CDR3 is TGTGCCTGGGTCTTAGCGGGCACAGATACGCAGTATTTT. The chain recombines TRBV30 with TRBJ2-3; D might be TRBD2 (6 bases). Germline-derived CDR1 and CDR2 are GTSNPN and SVGIG (reference sequence). Between the trimmed V and J ends, which lost 5 bases and 1 base, there was a span of 10 bases. This CDR3 has 13 residues. Drawing the rest from reference TRBV30 and TRBJ2-3, the complete variable domain is SQTIHQWPATLVQPVGSPLSLECTVEGTSNPNLYWYRQAAGRGLQLLFYSVGIGQISSEVPQNLSASRPQDRQFILSSKKLLLSDSGFYLCAWVLAGTDTQYFGPGTRLTVL.

This clone was seen once. Because the CDR3's place on the DNA is in doubt, the DNA is left out and the CDR3 is given as listed by TCRdb. The chain uses TRBV29-1 and TRBJ1-2; the table's D gene call, TRBD1, was not cross checked with the DNA. CDR1 and CDR2 (germline): SQVTM, ANQGSEA. The length of the CDR3 is 11 amino acids, counting both ends. The chain's CDR3 is CSVEAVGQGTF.

The chain is built from TRBV11-2 and TRBJ1-6, with 7 nucleotides matching TRBD1. CDR3 length: 14 residues. Trimming removed 4 bases from V and 10 bases from J; junction bases left unmatched: 7. CDR1 is SGHAT and CDR2 is FQNNGV in the germline V gene. The CDR3 is CASSSRDSYSPLHF. DNA for the CDR3: TGTGCCAGCAGCTCCCGGGACAGTTACTCACCCCTCCACTTT.

CDR3 DNA sequence: TGTGCCAGCAGTGGTAGCGGGAGGTCCTACGAGCAGTACTTC. It translates to CASSGSGRSYEQYF. V is TRBV2 and J is TRBJ2-7; 10 nucleotides align to TRBD2. Unmatched junction bases numbered 1, after V lost 4 bases and J lost 1 base. The CDR3 covers 14 residues. Germline V gene data show CDR1 as SNHLY and CDR2 as FYNNEI.

This rearrangement joins TRBV29-1 to TRBJ2-4; a weak D match, TRBD1 (6 bases). The CDR3 consists of 13 residues. CDR1 is SQVTM and CDR2 is ANQGSEA in the germline V gene. V lost 6 bases to trimming and J lost 1 base, with 10 bases between them. The CDR3 region is CSVAGAAKNIQYF. The CDR3 nucleotides are TGCAGCGTAGCAGGGGCGGCCAAAAACATTCAGTACTTC.

The chain joins TRBV19 to TRBJ1-5, with D unclear. This CDR3 contains 14 residues. The V end was cut by 5 bases, the J end by 2 bases, with 10 bases between. Looked up from germline, CDR1 is LNHDA and CDR2 is SQIVND (reference sequence). Here the CDR3 DNA reads TGTGCCAGTAGTCTGCAGGTCGGCAATCAGCCCCAGCATTTT. It codes for CASSLQVGNQPQHF.

The J gene is TRBJ2-1, the V gene TRBV27; no clear D gene. This CDR3 has 13 amino acids. Germline lookup yields CDR1 MNHEY and CDR2 SMNVEV (reference sequence). V was cut by 4 bases and J by 2 bases, with 6 bases left in between. CDR3 sequence (DNA): TGTGCCAGCAGTTACCCACCCTACAATGAGCAGTTCTTC. It translates to CASSYPPYNEQFF.

The rearrangement joins TRBV7-3 to TRBJ2-1; D is unresolved. V lost 5 bases, J lost 6 bases, and 11 bases lay in between. Germline loops: CDR1 SGHTA, CDR2 FQGTGA. The CDR3 has 13 residues. The CDR3 loop is CASSPSWGNEQFF. In DNA form, the CDR3 reads TGTGCCAGCAGCCCCAGTTGGGGCAATGAGCAGTTCTTC.

V gene TRBV7-2 combines with J gene TRBJ1-2; D uncertain. Between the trimmed V and J ends, which lost 3 bases and 8 bases, there was a span of 13 bases. The CDR3 contains 13 residues. From germline, CDR1 is SGHTA and CDR2 FQGNSA. Here the CDR3 DNA reads TGTGCCAGCAGCTTCGCCGTCGGGCAGGGCTACACCTTC. Translating it yields CASSFAVGQGYTF.

This clone came up a few times. The rearrangement joins TRBV6-6 to TRBJ1-1, with 8 positions matching TRBD1. This CDR3 is built from 12 residues. The trim removed 6 bases at V and 8 bases at J, leaving 5 bases unmatched. CDR1 MNHNY and CDR2 SVGAGI come from the germline V gene (reference sequence). The CDR3 DNA reads as TGTGCCAGCAGACTCGGACAGGGCGAAGCTTTCTTT. Amino acid sequence: CASRLGQGEAFF.

The chain employs TRBV4-3 and TRBJ2-1, with 9 bases aligning to TRBD1. V shed 5 bases and J 8 bases; nucleotides not matched to a gene: 10. The CDR3 extends over 15 amino acids. CDR1 and CDR2 from the germline V gene are LGHNA and YSLEER. This CDR3 is CASSARDRANHEQFF. For the CDR3, the DNA is TGCGCCAGCAGCGCCCGGGACAGGGCCAATCATGAGCAGTTCTTC.

In DNA, the CDR3 is TGTGCCAGCAGCACTAGCGGCTACGAGCAGTACTTC. It encodes CASSTSGYEQYF. The gene calls are TRBV7-2 and TRBJ2-7, with TRBD2 matching over 8 bases. This CDR3 is built from 12 residues. Trimming cost V 5 bases and J 3 bases; bases outside gene matches: 0. The germline CDR1 and CDR2 sequences are SGHTA and FQGNSA.

The chain has TRBV10-3 and TRBJ1-5; D possibly corresponds to TRBD1 (6 bases). Germline V lookup: CDR1 ENHRY, CDR2 SYGVKD. The germline V and J ends were trimmed by 2 bases and 5 bases, with 19 bases remaining between them. There are 17 residues in the CDR3. This CDR3 reads CAISETWRGGAYQPQHF. CDR3 nucleotides: TGTGCCATCAGTGAGACGTGGCGCGGGGGCGCTTATCAGCCCCAGCATTTT.

The chain recombines TRBV4-3 with TRBJ2-2; 9 bases map to TRBD1. Germline CDR1 is LGHNA and CDR2 is YSLEER. V was clipped by 0 bases and J by 7 bases; unmatched bases: 3. The CDR3 length is 15 residues. The CDR3 DNA reads as TGCGCCAGCAGCCAAGACGGGACAGGGATCGGGGAGCTGTTTTTT. This gives the protein CASSQDGTGIGELFF.

The chain is built from TRBV12-5 and TRBJ1-1, with a possible D match to TRBD1 (5 bases). The V gene's germline CDR1 is LGHNT and CDR2 FRNRAP. V was cut by 2 bases and J by 5 bases, with 15 bases left in between. The CDR3 length is 15 residues. The CDR3 region has the DNA TGTGCTAGTGGTTTGAATGAGGGTTGGGGGACTGAAGCTTTCTTT. Residues: CASGLNEGWGTEAFF. The full variable domain, completed using reference TRBV12-5 and TRBJ1-1, is DARVTQTPRHKVTEMGQEVTMRCQPILGHNTVFWYRQTMMQGLELLAYFRNRAPLDDSGMPKDRFSAEMPDATLATLKIQPSEPRDSAVYFCASGLNEGWGTEAFFGQGTRLTVV.

The chain employs TRBV9 and TRBJ2-7, with TRBD2 as a possible D gene (5 bases). Trimming removed 4 bases at V and 0 bases at J, with 11 bases between. CDR1 and CDR2 (germline): SGDLS, YYNGEE. The CDR3 has 14 residues. CDR3 nucleotide sequence: TGTGCCAGCAGCCACGGACTGTCCTCCTACGAGCAGTACTTC. Encoded protein: CASSHGLSSYEQYF.

The chain has TRBV5-6 and TRBJ1-6; a possible D gene is TRBD1 (6 bases). The length of the CDR3 is 13 residues. The germline CDR1 and CDR2 sequences are SGHDT and YYEEEE. Trimming removed 0 bases from V and 8 bases from J, with 6 bases in between. CDR3 nucleotide sequence: TGTGCCAGCAGCTTGGGACAGGATTCACCCCTCCACTTT. Translation gives CASSLGQDSPLHF.

V gene TRBV4-1 combines with J gene TRBJ2-5, with 9 bases matching TRBD1. The CDR3 runs 19 residues. Per germline, CDR1 MGHRA and CDR2 YSYEKL. The V segment lost 6 bases and the J segment 1 base; nucleotides outside the gene matches: 18. The CDR3 loop is CASSPNQQGAINAQETQYF. The CDR3 DNA is TGCGCCAGCAGTCCGAACCAACAGGGGGCGATTAACGCCCAAGAGACCCAGTACTTC.

The chain has TRBV2 and TRBJ1-5, with 7 bases fitting TRBD1. CDR3 length equals 15 residues. Unmatched junction bases numbered 6, after V lost 6 bases and J lost 1 base. Germline-derived CDR1 and CDR2 are SNHLY and FYNNEI. In nucleotides, the CDR3 is TGTGCCAGCAGGGAGGGGGCGCCGAGCAATCAGCCCCAGCATTTT. It encodes CASREGAPSNQPQHF.

V gene TRBV30 combines with J gene TRBJ2-5; TRBD1 might be the D (8 bases). The CDR3 contains 13 residues. V was cut by 0 bases and J by 9 bases, with 14 bases left in between. Germline values: CDR1 GTSNPN, CDR2 SVGIG (reference sequence). Here the CDR3 DNA reads TGTGCCTGGAGTGTAGTACAGGGGGGGGCCCAGTACTTC. This sequence encodes CAWSVVQGGAQYF. Supplemented by reference TRBV30 and TRBJ2-5, the full variable domain reads SQTIHQWPATLVQPVGSPLSLECTVEGTSNPNLYWYRQAAGRGLQLLFYSVGIGQISSEVPQNLSASRPQDRQFILSSKKLLLSDSGFYLCAWSVVQGGAQYFGPGTRLLVL.

This chain uses TRBV30 with TRBJ2-2, with 8 bases identical to TRBD1. Germline V CDR1 and CDR2: GTSNPN, SVGIG (reference sequence). The ends lost 2 bases at V and 2 bases at J; junction bases unmatched: 4. The CDR3 has 15 residues. CDR3 DNA: TGTGCCTGGAGTTCCGGACAGGGTAACACCGGGGAGCTGTTTTTT. Amino acid sequence: CAWSSGQGNTGELFF.

The genes are TRBV7-9 and TRBJ2-7; a weak D match, TRBD2 (6 bases). This CDR3 spans 13 amino acids. Trimming took 5 bases from V and 6 from J, leaving 14 bases between them. Germline assignment: CDR1 SEHNR and CDR2 FQNEAQ (reference sequence). The CDR3 here is CASSPRRDSEQYF. The CDR3, as DNA: TGTGCCAGCAGCCCTCGACGGGACTCCGAGCAGTACTTC.

The rearrangement uses TRBV13 and TRBJ2-3, with D possibly being TRBD1 or TRBD2 (5 bases each). Germline lookup yields CDR1 PRHDT and CDR2 FYEKMQ (reference sequence). The CDR3 totals 16 residues. V gave up 5 bases and J gave up 3 bases, with 18 bases separating them. In DNA, the CDR3 is TGTGCCAGCAGCGCGGGCTCGGGGCTCCGGACAGATACGCAGTATTTT. Translating gives CASSAGSGLRTDTQYF.